Each of the 9 T cell receptor beta chains below was sequenced from the same sample in a study of early T cells in non-severe SARS-CoV-2 infection. TCRdb processed the 5' RACE reads anew with MiXCR; each CDR3 protein has one entry. Of some 61,000 distinct CDR3 sequences listed, about a tenth are singletons. Sequenced material: whole blood. The source of these receptors is an adult who was a healthcare worker with PCR-confirmed SARS-CoV-2 infection or an uninfected control (not recorded which).

This clonotype was counted a few times. The rearrangement uses TRBV18 and TRBJ1-6; D may be TRBD1 (6 bases). The CDR3 contains 15 residues. The V end lost 3 bases, the J end lost 10 bases, and 16 bases lay between the germline ends. The germline CDR1 and CDR2 sequences are KGHSH and LQKENI. The CDR3 here is CASSPQGPEVSPLHF. DNA for the CDR3: TGTGCCAGCTCACCCCAGGGGCCCGAAGTGTCACCCCTCCACTTT.

This clonotype was picked up many times. The rearrangement links TRBV7-8 to TRBJ2-1, with 8 positions matching TRBD1. V lost 5 bases, J lost 8 bases, and 11 bases stayed unmatched. The length of the CDR3 is 15 residues. CDR1 is SGHVS, CDR2 FQNEAQ, per germline. CDR3 sequence: CASSTRTGNLDEQFF. The CDR3, as DNA: TGTGCCAGCAGCACCCGGACAGGGAATTTAGATGAGCAGTTCTTC.

This clonotype was seen ten or more times. V and J are TRBV2 and TRBJ1-1; no clear D. Germline CDR1 SNHLY, CDR2 FYNNEI. V lost 4 bases and J 4 bases, leaving 7 bases between the germline ends. The CDR3 consists of 12 residues. The CDR3 is CASSVGSTEAFF. The CDR3 bases are TGTGCCAGCAGTGTAGGGAGCACTGAAGCTTTCTTT.

This clonotype was seen many times. CDR3 amino acids: CATFTGKLTEAFF. For the CDR3, the DNA is TGTGCCACCTTTACAGGGAAACTAACTGAAGCTTTCTTT. The chain links TRBV27 to TRBJ1-1; perhaps TRBD1 as D (6 bases). V was cut by 10 bases and J by 5 bases, with 17 bases left in between. CDR3 length equals 13 residues. Germline V CDR1 and CDR2: MNHEY, SMNVEV (reference sequence).

This clonotype was seen only a few times. The rearrangement joins TRBV18 to TRBJ1-2; weak D call: TRBD1 (6 bases). This CDR3 is built from 16 residues. Trimming stripped 0 bases from V and 5 bases from J, with 16 bases between. The germline CDR1 and CDR2 sequences are KGHSH and LQKENI. The CDR3 spells CASSPPGRGYSYGYTF. In DNA form, the CDR3 reads TGTGCCAGCTCACCACCGGGAAGGGGGTATTCGTATGGCTACACCTTC.

In its sample, this clonotype was seen a few times. CDR3 protein: CASSAPTRDTQYF. For the CDR3, the DNA is TGTGCCAGCAGTGCGCCGACAAGAGATACGCAGTATTTT. V is TRBV25-1 and J is TRBJ2-3; the D is unclear. V was clipped by 4 bases and J by 5 bases, with 10 bases between them. The CDR3 has 13 residues. Germline V CDR1 and CDR2: MGHDK, SYGVNS.

This clonotype was found many times. This chain connects TRBV10-3 to TRBJ2-5; D might be TRBD1 or TRBD2, each matching 6 bases. The germline V gene encodes CDR1 ENHRY and CDR2 SYGVKD. The CDR3 has 12 amino acids. Trimming removed 10 bases from V and 5 bases from J, with 14 bases in between. For the CDR3, the DNA is TGTGCCACCCGGGGGCCTCTGGAGACCCAGTACTTC. As protein: CATRGPLETQYF.

In its sample, this clonotype was seen many times. The chain recombines TRBV12-3 or TRBV12-4 with TRBJ1-2; the D is unclear. The CDR3 contains 14 residues. V gave up 6 bases and J gave up 0 bases, with 11 bases separating them. CDR3 amino acids: CASSQDPANYGYTF. CDR3 DNA: TGTGCCAGCAGCCAGGACCCAGCTAACTATGGCTACACCTTC.

This clonotype was recorded many times. This rearrangement joins TRBV15 to TRBJ1-5; D is unresolved. The CDR3 runs 15 residues. The germline gives CDR1 LNHNV, CDR2 YYDKDF (reference sequence). Trimming took off 0 bases at V and 3 bases at J, with 9 bases between the two ends. The CDR3 loop is CATSRDFRNNQPQHF. CDR3 bases: TGTGCCACCAGCAGAGACTTCCGAAACAATCAGCCCCAGCATTTT.